The subject of this entry is one T cell receptor beta chain. Antigen specificity is unknown. This sample is part of a study of cytomegalovirus exposure and HLA in healthy donors. The PCR ran on 60 Vbeta and 13 Jbeta primers. Profiling relied on immunoSEQ multiplex PCR, and the TCRdb table lists in-frame clones only, not all of them. The data show roughly 130,000 clones, with around two thirds seen just once and 4.3% held by the top ten. The V segment lost 5 bases and the J segment 3 bases; nucleotides outside the gene matches: 7. The CDR3 runs 15 residues. Germline-derived CDR1 and CDR2 are SGHVS and FNYEAQ. The study, taken as a whole, reports: Presence/absence analyses took donor sequencing depth as roughly uniform.

This receptor was obtained from a man younger than 30 in good health and CMV-seropositive. The rearrangement uses TRBV7-6 and TRBJ2-1; TRBD1 matches 7 bases. Sequencing input: PBMCs. CDR3: CASSQKGAGYNEQFF. In DNA, the CDR3 is TGTGCCAGCAGCCAAAAGGGGGCGGGCTACAATGAGCAGTTCTTC.